This record concerns one TCR beta chain sequence. Its antigen is still unknown. Clones were read by immunoSEQ multiplex PCR, and TCRdb kept only the in-frame ones, dropping some. Of about 180,000 clones in the sample, around 93% are singletons; the top ten hold roughly 1%. This sample was included in a study of T cell responses to AZD1222 COVID-19 vaccine. Whole-study results and caveats: Regions 160-218 and 743-854 held dominance among vaccine-associated CD4 TCRs, which spanned spike. Only after the peak T cell response were repertoires sampled. White British donors predominated, females outnumbered males, and clonal diversity was possibly underestimated. A reported finding is that nearly half of spike-specific TCRs target unmutated variant regions.

Sequences were derived from peripheral blood, sampled 28 days after the second dose of the MenACWY control vaccine. The receptor's source is an adult who received the MenACWY meningococcal vaccine as a control.

The CDR3 here is CASSNTGTIYEQYF. The DNA for the CDR3 is TGTGCCAGCAGCAACACCGGGACAATCTACGAGCAGTACTTC. The J gene is TRBJ2-7, the V gene TRBV11-2; D possibly corresponds to TRBD1 (6 bases). Trimming cost V 5 bases and J 3 bases, with 14 bases left between them. The CDR3 runs to 14 residues. Germline V gives CDR1 SGHAT, CDR2 FQNNGV. The whole variable domain, remainder taken from reference TRBV11-2 and TRBJ2-7, is EAGVAQSPRYKIIEKRQSVAFWCNPISGHATLYWYQQILGQGPKLLIQFQNNGVVDDSQLPKDRFSAERLKGVDSTLKIQPAKLEDSAVYLCASSNTGTIYEQYFGPGTRLTVT.